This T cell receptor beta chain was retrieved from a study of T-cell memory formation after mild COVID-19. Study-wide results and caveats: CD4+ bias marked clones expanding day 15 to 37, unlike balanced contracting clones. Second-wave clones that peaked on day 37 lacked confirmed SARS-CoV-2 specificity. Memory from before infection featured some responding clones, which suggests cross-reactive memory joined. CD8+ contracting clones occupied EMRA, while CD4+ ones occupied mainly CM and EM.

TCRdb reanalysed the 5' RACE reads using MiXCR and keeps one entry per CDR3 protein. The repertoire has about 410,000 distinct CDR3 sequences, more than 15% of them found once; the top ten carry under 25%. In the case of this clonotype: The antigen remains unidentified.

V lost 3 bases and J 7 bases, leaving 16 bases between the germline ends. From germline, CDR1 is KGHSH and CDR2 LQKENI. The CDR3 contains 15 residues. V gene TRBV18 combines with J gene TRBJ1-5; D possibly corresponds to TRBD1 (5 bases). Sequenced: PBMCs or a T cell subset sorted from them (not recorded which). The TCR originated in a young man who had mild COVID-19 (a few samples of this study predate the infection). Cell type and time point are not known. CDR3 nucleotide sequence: TGTGCCAGCTCACCGTCGGGAGGGGCTGAACAGCCCCAGCATTTT. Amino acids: CASSPSGGAEQPQHF.